The 27 T cell receptor beta chains below come from one sample, sequenced in a study of T-cell reconstitution after alpha-beta-depleted transplantation in children. The TCRbeta library was prepared with unique molecular identifiers. Using its own MiXCR run on the PCR reads, TCRdb lists one record per CDR3 protein. The table includes 450,000 to 550,000 distinct CDR3 sequences, roughly 11% detected once. The source material was PBMCs, mostly from graft donor cells, sampled 180 days after TCRalphabeta/CD19-depleted stem cell transplant. The source is a female patient younger than 10 who had a stem cell transplant for aplastic anemia, so the T cells may come from the graft donor.

A few counts support this clonotype. This sequence joins TRBV20-1 and TRBJ1-5; D is possibly TRBD1 (5 bases). The CDR3 has 14 residues. V was pared by 4 bases and J by 0 bases, with 10 bases between. CDR1 and CDR2 from the germline V gene are DFQATT and SNEGSKA (reference sequence). CDR3 nucleotides: TGCAGTGCTATTCTGGACACTAGCAATCAGCCCCAGCATTTT. Amino acid sequence: CSAILDTSNQPQHF.

This clonotype was seen only a few times. The chain recombines TRBV9 with TRBJ1-3; the D is unclear. CDR3 length: 17 residues. CDR1 is SGDLS and CDR2 is YYNGEE in the germline V gene. V lost 4 bases, J lost 2 bases, and 19 bases lay in between. CDR3: CASSRRRKPWTGNTIYF. In nucleotides, the CDR3 is TGTGCCAGCAGCCGAAGGAGGAAACCATGGACTGGAAACACCATATATTTT.

This clonotype was detected ten times or more. The CDR3 sequence: CASSLRGVDEQFF. CDR3 DNA sequence: TGTGCCAGCAGTTTGCGGGGGGTTGATGAGCAGTTCTTC. The chain has TRBV28 and TRBJ2-1, with 8 nucleotides matching TRBD2. Per the germline V gene, CDR1 is MDHEN and CDR2 is SYDVKM. The CDR3 has 13 residues. Trimming took 3 bases from V and 8 from J; bases not matched to a gene: 3.

This clonotype was counted a few times. J is TRBJ1-1 and V is TRBV6-2 or TRBV6-3; 7 bases line up with TRBD1. V gave up 4 bases and J gave up 7 bases; unmatched junction bases: 6. This CDR3 spans 13 amino acids. The germline V gene encodes CDR1 MNHEY and CDR2 SVGEGT. The CDR3 here is CASSLTGAFEAFF. The CDR3 bases are TGTGCCAGCAGTTTAACAGGGGCTTTTGAAGCTTTCTTT.

This clonotype was found many times. The V call is TRBV5-1, the J call TRBJ2-6; D gene ambiguous. Trimming stripped 0 bases from V and 0 bases from J, with 4 bases between. This CDR3 contains 15 residues. Germline V lookup: CDR1 SGHRS, CDR2 YFSETQ. The CDR3 here is CASSLVLSGANVLTF. The CDR3 DNA follows: TGCGCCAGCAGCTTGGTACTCTCTGGGGCCAACGTCCTGACTTTC.

This clonotype was observed a few times. The chain is built from TRBV15 and TRBJ1-3; D call uncertain. Germline V lookup: CDR1 LNHNV, CDR2 YYDKDF (reference sequence). There are 16 residues in the CDR3. Trimming took 4 bases from V and 0 from J, leaving 13 bases between them. The CDR3 loop is CATSIGRPYSGNTIYF. The DNA for the CDR3 is TGTGCCACCAGCATCGGACGACCGTACTCTGGAAACACCATATATTTT.

In this sample, this clonotype turned up a few times. The rearrangement uses TRBV13 and TRBJ1-2; weak D call: TRBD1 (6 bases). Trimming pared 4 bases from V and 2 bases from J, leaving 14 bases between. CDR3 size: 15 residues. CDR1 and CDR2 (germline): PRHDT, FYEKMQ (reference sequence). CDR3 in amino acids: CASSSRDNSNYGYTF. The CDR3 coding sequence is TGTGCCAGCAGCTCACGGGACAACTCAAACTATGGCTACACCTTC. Drawing the rest from reference TRBV13 and TRBJ1-2, the complete variable domain is AAGVIQSPRHLIKEKRETATLKCYPIPRHDTVYWYQQGPGQDPQFLISFYEKMQSDKGSIPDRFSAQQFSDYHSELNMSSLELGDSALYFCASSSRDNSNYGYTFGSGTRLTVV.

The chain combines TRBV12-3 or TRBV12-4 with TRBJ2-1, with D perhaps matching TRBD2 (6 bases). This CDR3 is built from 14 residues. Trimming removed 2 bases from V and 5 bases from J, with 10 bases in between. CDR3 coding DNA: TGTGCCAGCAGTTTACGGGAGAGGGACAATGAGCAGTTCTTC. Residues: CASSLRERDNEQFF.

This clonotype was seen a few times. The rearrangement joins TRBV4-2 to TRBJ2-7, with 9 positions matching TRBD2. Germline lookup yields CDR1 LGHNA and CDR2 YNFKEQ. J lost 4 bases, V lost 0 bases, and 10 bases had no gene match. The CDR3 loop spans 17 amino acids. CDR3 loop: CASSQERWREGRYEQYF. CDR3 nucleotides: TGTGCCAGCAGCCAAGAAAGGTGGCGGGAGGGCCGGTACGAGCAGTACTTC.

This clonotype was counted at least ten times. This rearrangement joins TRBV12-3 or TRBV12-4 to TRBJ2-5; D gene unclear. V was shortened by 6 bases and J by 6 bases, with 14 bases between the two germline ends. This CDR3 has 13 residues. The CDR3 is CASSSREAQTQYF. CDR3 nucleotides: TGTGCCAGCAGCAGTCGCGAGGCGCAGACCCAGTACTTC.

This clonotype has only a few counts. The gene calls are TRBV18 and TRBJ2-1; 8 bases agree with TRBD1. Germline V gives CDR1 KGHSH, CDR2 LQKENI. The CDR3 covers 15 residues. V shed 4 bases and J 0 bases; nucleotides not matched to a gene: 2. In nucleotides, the CDR3 is TGTGCCAGCTCACAACAGGGGGGCTCCTACAATGAGCAGTTCTTC. Translation: CASSQQGGSYNEQFF.

This clonotype has at least ten counts. The chain uses TRBV11-2 and TRBJ2-5, with 9 bases that match TRBD1. J was trimmed by 5 bases and V by 3 bases; bases with no gene match: 13. The CDR3 loop spans 17 amino acids. Germline values: CDR1 SGHAT, CDR2 FQNNGV. CDR3 protein: CASSLQPPGQGGETQYF. In DNA form, the CDR3 reads TGTGCCAGCAGCTTGCAGCCGCCGGGACAGGGCGGGGAGACCCAGTACTTC.

This clonotype was seen many times. The chain links TRBV10-3 to TRBJ2-1; D remains unclear. This CDR3 has 14 residues. Looked up from germline, CDR1 is ENHRY and CDR2 is SYGVKD. V shed 8 bases and J shed 3 bases, with 14 bases lying between them. The CDR3 here is CAILSTVSYNEQFF. CDR3 bases: TGTGCCATCCTTAGTACGGTTAGCTACAATGAGCAGTTCTTC.

The table lists this clonotype with many counts. This sequence joins TRBV3-1 and TRBJ2-1; D remains ambiguous. V was trimmed by 6 bases and J by 3 bases, leaving 9 bases between them. The CDR3 spans 13 residues. Germline V lookup: CDR1 LGHDT, CDR2 YNNKEL (reference sequence). The CDR3 is CASSPTGYNEQFF. The CDR3 DNA reads as TGTGCCAGCAGTCCTACGGGCTACAATGAGCAGTTCTTC.

This clonotype showed up many times. This chain connects TRBV3-1 to TRBJ2-5, with D possibly being TRBD2 (6 bases). CDR1 and CDR2 from the germline V gene are LGHDT and YNNKEL (reference sequence). Trimming removed 3 bases at V and 5 bases at J, with 16 bases between. The CDR3 covers 15 residues. CDR3 DNA sequence: TGTGCCAGCAGCCACGGACTACTCCTCAGGGAGACCCAGTACTTC. Protein product: CASSHGLLLRETQYF.

This sequence joins TRBV10-3 and TRBJ2-6, with TRBD1 identical over 8 bases. The CDR3 runs 18 residues. J gave up 0 bases and V 6 bases, and 10 bases lay outside the gene matches. CDR1 and CDR2 (germline): ENHRY, SYGVKD. DNA of the CDR3: TGTGCCATCAGGCCCACGGGACAGGAACTCTCTGGGGCCAACGTCCTGACTTTC. It specifies CAIRPTGQELSGANVLTF.

This chain joins TRBV10-3 and TRBJ2-1; 13 positions agree with TRBD2. This CDR3 is 20 amino acids long. Germline CDR1 is ENHRY and CDR2 is SYGVKD. V lost 2 bases, J lost 0 bases, and 10 bases stayed unmatched. The chain's CDR3 is CAISEPGLAGIDGSYNEQFF. CDR3 in DNA: TGTGCCATCAGTGAGCCGGGACTAGCGGGGATAGACGGCTCCTACAATGAGCAGTTCTTC.

The V call is TRBV15, the J call TRBJ2-2; TRBD2 is a possible D gene (5 bases). CDR3 length equals 14 residues. Deletions cut 0 bases from V and 7 bases from J, with 9 bases between. Germline CDR1 LNHNV, CDR2 YYDKDF (reference sequence). The CDR3 sequence: CATSRDSGNGELFF. The CDR3 nucleotides read TGTGCCACCAGCAGAGATTCGGGGAACGGGGAGCTGTTTTTT.

This clonotype was detected a few times. This chain links TRBV7-2 with TRBJ1-4, with 7 bases aligning to TRBD1. This CDR3 region has 17 residues. Per the germline V gene, CDR1 is SGHTA and CDR2 is FQGNSA. V trimming: 1 base; J trimming: 2 bases; junction bases outside the gene matches: 7. DNA of the CDR3: TGTGCCAGCAGCTTAGTGGGGACAGTGGGGACTAATGAAAAACTGTTTTTT. It codes for CASSLVGTVGTNEKLFF.

J is TRBJ1-1 and V is TRBV29-1, with 8 bases fitting TRBD1. Germline lookup yields CDR1 SQVTM and CDR2 ANQGSEA. The CDR3 extends over 16 amino acids. After removal of 6 bases from V and 0 bases from J, the junction contained 12 bases not matched to a gene. The CDR3 here is CSVKPGGREMNTEAFF. CDR3 DNA sequence: TGCAGCGTCAAGCCAGGGGGCAGAGAGATGAACACTGAAGCTTTCTTT.

The V and J genes are TRBV3-1 and TRBJ2-7; 8 positions agree with TRBD1. Germline V lookup: CDR1 LGHDT, CDR2 YNNKEL (reference sequence). The CDR3 consists of 18 residues. The V and J ends lost 4 bases and 3 bases, in that order; junction bases with no gene match: 17. The CDR3 nucleotides read TGTGCCAGCAGCCGAACGTCCTTGGACAGGGTGGGAAACTACGAGCAGTACTTC. Its translation: CASSRTSLDRVGNYEQYF.

Only a few counts were recorded for this clonotype. The J gene is TRBJ2-1, the V gene TRBV7-9; 10 bases match TRBD2. There are 15 residues in the CDR3. Losses at the gene ends were 7 bases for V and 5 bases for J; bases not matched to a gene: 8. Germline CDR1 reads SEHNR; CDR2 reads FQNEAQ (reference sequence). This CDR3 reads CASTTLGLADNEQFF. CDR3 sequence (DNA): TGTGCCAGCACTACATTAGGACTAGCGGACAATGAGCAGTTCTTC.

The chain recombines TRBV5-1 with TRBJ2-7; 13 bases fit TRBD2. The CDR3 runs to 18 residues. The V gene's germline CDR1 is SGHRS and CDR2 YFSETQ. V lost 3 bases and J lost 6; bases outside the gene matches: 15. In nucleotides, the CDR3 is TGCGCCAGCAGCTCCGCCGGGACTAGCGGGACTTGGGTTTCCGAGCAGTACTTC. Amino acids: CASSSAGTSGTWVSEQYF.

The V call is TRBV29-1, the J call TRBJ2-1, with D hard to call. Trimming cost V 5 bases and J 9 bases, with 20 bases left between them. The CDR3 is made up of 14 amino acids. CDR1 is SQVTM, CDR2 ANQGSEA, per germline. The CDR3 reads CSVLLAGDLGEQFF. DNA of the CDR3: TGCAGCGTTCTTTTAGCTGGAGATCTCGGTGAGCAGTTCTTC.

This clonotype appeared a few times. The chain combines TRBV7-2 with TRBJ2-5; possibly TRBD1 for D (6 bases). The length of the CDR3 is 15 residues. The V and J ends lost 4 bases and 7 bases respectively, with 19 bases between them. Germline lookup yields CDR1 SGHTA and CDR2 FQGNSA. CDR3 loop: CASSSSTGPVGTQYF. The CDR3, as DNA: TGTGCCAGCAGCTCTTCGACAGGACCGGTTGGGACCCAGTACTTC. Full variable domain (outside the CDR3, taken from reference TRBV7-2 and TRBJ2-5): GAGVSQSPSNKVTEKGKDVELRCDPISGHTALYWYRQSLGQGLEFLIYFQGNSAPDKSGLPSDRFSAERTGGSVSTLTIQRTQQEDSAVYLCASSSSTGPVGTQYFGPGTRLLVL.

This clonotype turned up a few times. V usage is TRBV7-6 and J usage is TRBJ2-1, with 9 positions matching TRBD2. The CDR3 extends over 18 amino acids. CDR1 SGHVS and CDR2 FNYEAQ come from the germline V gene. V trimming: 2 bases; J trimming: 2 bases; junction bases outside the gene matches: 10. This chain's CDR3 is CASSLQALAGPAYNEQFF. The CDR3 coding sequence is TGTGCCAGCAGCTTACAGGCGCTAGCGGGACCCGCCTACAATGAGCAGTTCTTC.

This clonotype was seen only a few times. The chain carries TRBV3-1 and TRBJ2-7, with D possibly TRBD2 on 6 matching bases. Trimming pared 1 base from V and 1 base from J, leaving 11 bases between. The CDR3 contains 15 residues. CDR1 is LGHDT and CDR2 is YNNKEL in the germline V gene (reference sequence). The CDR3 DNA is TGTGCCAGCAGCCAAGGGCCTAGCGCATCCTACGAGCAGTACGTC. It translates to CASSQGPSASYEQYV.